This paragraph reports one TCR beta chain. Its antigen is currently unknown. With eight separate reactions per sample, the authors made cDNA. Reprocessing the 5' RACE reads, TCRdb reports a single entry for every CDR3 protein and omits DNA. The data include some 150,000 distinct CDR3 sequences; the top ten clones carry roughly 2.4%. The sample comes from a study of monozygotic twins with inflammatory bowel disease. CDR3 length: 12 residues. Germline values: CDR1 DFQATT, CDR2 SNEGSKA (reference sequence). Points from the study as a whole: For IBD patients, clonotypes shared with others were fewer than for healthy twins, especially with disease activity. The data gave no support to a single strong IBD-associated signal or clonotype. Whereas healthy co-twins had higher TCRbeta diversity (inverse Simpson), IBD patients had lower diversity.

The chain recombines TRBV20-1 with TRBJ2-7. Sequenced input: blood. The sequence was obtained from a human donor with ulcerative colitis or Crohn's disease, or a healthy co-twin of an affected twin (not recorded which). The CDR3 reads CSARGSFREQYF.